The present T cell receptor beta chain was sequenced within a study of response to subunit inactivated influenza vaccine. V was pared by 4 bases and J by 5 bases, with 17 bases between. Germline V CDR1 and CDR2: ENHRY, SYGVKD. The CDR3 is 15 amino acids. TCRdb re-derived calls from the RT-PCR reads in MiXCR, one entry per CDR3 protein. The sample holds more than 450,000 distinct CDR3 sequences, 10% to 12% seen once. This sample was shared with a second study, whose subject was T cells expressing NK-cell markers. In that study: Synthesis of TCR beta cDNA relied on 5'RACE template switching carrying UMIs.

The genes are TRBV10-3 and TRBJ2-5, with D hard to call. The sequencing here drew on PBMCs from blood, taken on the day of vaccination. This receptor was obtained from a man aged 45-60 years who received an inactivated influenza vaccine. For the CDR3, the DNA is TGTGCCATCAGTGCTAGACCCTCACCTCAGGAGACCCAGTACTTC. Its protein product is CAISARPSPQETQYF.